This section outlines one T cell receptor (beta chain) sequence together with its context. Antigen unknown. The data belong to a study of monozygotic twins with cystic fibrosis. In the study overall: Libraries were built from around 2.8 micrograms of fragmented DNA using about 16 PCR cycles.

Sequenced by immunoSEQ multiplex PCR; TCRdb stores in-frame clones only, minus some. The sample contains roughly 11,000 clones, about 96% of which appear only once. Study-wide points: In this small cohort, shared CDR3 numbers showed no association with age, concordance or disease severity. The repertoire was suggested to be naive-dominated, clonality median approximately 0.0093.

The V and J ends lost 8 bases and 0 bases respectively, with 5 bases between them. The CDR3 length is 13 residues. In germline, CDR1 is ENHRY, CDR2 SYGVKD. The TCR sequence derives from a boy between 5 and 17 years old with cystic fibrosis. Sequencing was carried out using blood. The V and J genes are TRBV10-3 and TRBJ2-6; D is unclear. This chain's CDR3 is CAIDRSGANVLTF. CDR3 bases: TGTGCCATCGACCGCTCTGGGGCCAACGTCCTGACTTTC.